This TCR beta chain was sequenced in a study of cytomegalovirus exposure and HLA in healthy donors. Use of 60 Vbeta and 13 Jbeta primers characterized the PCR. Assay used: immunoSEQ multiplex PCR; TCRdb lists only in-frame clones, some missing. The table includes approximately 150,000 clones, 80% detected once. The CDR3 length is 12 residues. Trimming removed 5 bases from V and 3 bases from J, with 10 bases in between. CDR1 and CDR2 from the germline V gene are SQVTM and ANQGSEA. The chain links TRBV29-1 to TRBJ2-5, with TRBD2 as a possible D gene (5 bases). This sequence was found in a man aged 40-55 years in good health and CMV-seronegative. Sequencing was done on a sample of PBMCs. This chain's CDR3 is CSVSWTEETQYF. The CDR3 DNA is TGCAGCGTTTCCTGGACTGAAGAGACCCAGTACTTC.